This is a list of T cell receptor beta chains from one sample in a study of cytomegalovirus exposure and HLA in healthy donors. TCRdb's copy holds only in-frame clones and misses some; the assay was immunoSEQ multiplex PCR. This sample carries about 160,000 clones, around 84% of them seen once, and the ten largest clones take around 6.6%. The sample comprised PBMCs. The receptors shown here come from a man aged 50 or older in good health and CMV-seropositive. CDR3s include the opening cysteine and the closing phenylalanine or tryptophan. The D gene is left open where the match is weak.

V gene: TRBV27; D gene: TRBD2; J gene: TRBJ2-1; CDR3 protein: CASSPRTSGIYNEQFF
V gene: TRBV25-1; D gene: .; J gene: TRBJ1-2; CDR3 protein: CASSPGTSSNYGYTF
V gene: TRBV30; D gene: TRBD1; J gene: TRBJ1-5; CDR3 protein: CAWRGTVGQPQHF
V gene: TRBV18; D gene: .; J gene: TRBJ2-4; CDR3 protein: CASSPPEQGAKNIQYF
V gene: TRBV18; D gene: .; J gene: TRBJ1-1; CDR3 protein: CASSPYKGANTEAFF
V gene: TRBV5-6; D gene: TRBD2; J gene: TRBJ2-5; CDR3 protein: CASSLFLAGGMETQYF
V gene: TRBV18; D gene: .; J gene: TRBJ2-7; CDR3 protein: CASSPGGSYEQYF
V gene: TRBV19; D gene: TRBD2; J gene: TRBJ2-7; CDR3 protein: CASSNPHGGSPHSEQYF
V gene: TRBV19; D gene: TRBD1; J gene: TRBJ2-1; CDR3 protein: CASSDRGSYNEQFF
V gene: TRBV6-5; D gene: TRBD1; J gene: TRBJ1-3; CDR3 protein: CASSKSGGFGNTIYF
V gene: TRBV19; D gene: .; J gene: TRBJ2-3; CDR3 protein: CASSGGTASTDTQYF
V gene: TRBV5-4; D gene: TRBD2; J gene: TRBJ2-2; CDR3 protein: CASSLATGLAGVTGELFF
V gene: TRBV19; D gene: TRBD1; J gene: TRBJ1-6; CDR3 protein: CASSIRSTGNSYNSPLHF
V gene: TRBV5-6; D gene: .; J gene: TRBJ2-1; CDR3 protein: CASSFSETHEQFF
V gene: TRBV29-1; D gene: TRBD1; J gene: TRBJ1-1; CDR3 protein: CSVESGTGRMSYTEAFF
V gene: TRBV5-1; D gene: .; J gene: TRBJ1-6; CDR3 protein: CASSLVISTLGASPLHF
V gene: TRBV10-1; D gene: .; J gene: TRBJ2-3; CDR3 protein: CASSESTISDTQYF
V gene: TRBV5-1; D gene: TRBD1; J gene: TRBJ2-3; CDR3 protein: CASSLEGATGTDTQYF
V gene: TRBV18; D gene: .; J gene: TRBJ1-5; CDR3 protein: CASSPTREGQPQHF
V gene: TRBV5-1; D gene: TRBD1; J gene: TRBJ2-1; CDR3 protein: CASSSDRGHNEQFF
V gene: TRBV5-1; D gene: .; J gene: TRBJ1-2; CDR3 protein: CASSLQASNYGYTF
V gene: TRBV28; D gene: TRBD1; J gene: TRBJ2-5; CDR3 protein: CASSFGDTGDQETQYF
V gene: TRBV30; D gene: TRBD1; J gene: TRBJ1-2; CDR3 protein: CAWSFARGYGYTF
V gene: TRBV19; D gene: TRBD2; J gene: TRBJ2-3; CDR3 protein: CATGLAGGDTQYF
V gene: TRBV7-9; D gene: .; J gene: TRBJ1-1; CDR3 protein: CASSLPPQNTEAFF
V gene: TRBV2; D gene: .; J gene: TRBJ2-5; CDR3 protein: CASSQTRGLGETQYF
V gene: TRBV19; D gene: TRBD1; J gene: TRBJ2-1; CDR3 protein: CASRGGTGGFNEQFF
V gene: TRBV6-1; D gene: .; J gene: TRBJ1-2; CDR3 protein: CASSEGSYGYTF
V gene: TRBV6-5; D gene: .; J gene: TRBJ2-3; CDR3 protein: CASSYLDTQYF
V gene: TRBV6-1; D gene: TRBD1; J gene: TRBJ1-1; CDR3 protein: CASSDGTGGMTEAFF
V gene: TRBV7-9; D gene: .; J gene: TRBJ1-6; CDR3 protein: CASSSVDGLNSPLHF
V gene: TRBV6-5; D gene: TRBD2; J gene: TRBJ2-1; CDR3 protein: CASSRGGGSYNEQFF
V gene: TRBV6-1; D gene: .; J gene: TRBJ1-3; CDR3 protein: CASSESGGSGNTIYF
V gene: TRBV27; D gene: TRBD1; J gene: TRBJ1-2; CDR3 protein: CASSPKQGNYGYTF
V gene: TRBV2; D gene: TRBD2; J gene: TRBJ2-1; CDR3 protein: CASSEVLGTSGKDEQFF
V gene: TRBV29-1; D gene: TRBD2; J gene: TRBJ2-1; CDR3 protein: CSVVGSGDRHNEQFF
V gene: TRBV7-6; D gene: TRBD2; J gene: TRBJ2-7; CDR3 protein: CASSSSTSGGSVEQYF